One TCR beta chain is described in this entry. The entry originates in a study of blood T cell repertoires in COVID-19. Germline values: CDR1 MNHNS, CDR2 SASEGT. Trimming cost V 3 bases and J 6 bases, with 12 bases left between them. The CDR3 sequence is 13 residues long. How the authors handled the data: For nucleated cells, counts were estimated from reference gene primer amplification. Profiled with immunoSEQ multiplex PCR; TCRdb holds only in-frame clones, not every one. That table is the source of V, J and clone size, and D and trimming were worked out from the DNA. The sample lists some 200,000 clones; about 80% were seen once.

The receptor was derived from a man aged 35-49 years who had recovered from COVID-19. Material: PBMCs or T cells enriched from blood (not recorded which). The chain carries TRBV6-1 and TRBJ2-7, with D perhaps TRBD2 (5 bases). The CDR3: CASSDEPGFEQYF. The CDR3 DNA sequence: TGTGCCAGCAGTGATGAACCGGGGTTCGAGCAGTACTTC.